A single sample is the source of the 2 T cell receptor beta chains below, sequenced in a study of cytomegalovirus exposure and HLA in healthy donors. Clones were read by immunoSEQ multiplex PCR, and TCRdb kept only the in-frame ones, dropping some. The data hold 60,000 to 85,000 clones, with approximately 96% observed a single time. Specimen: PBMCs. These TCRs come from a woman aged 18-35 years in good health and CMV-seropositive.

The chain uses TRBV5-6 and TRBJ1-1; the match to TRBD1 covers 11 bases. The germline V gene has CDR1 SGHDT and CDR2 YYEEEE. CDR3 length: 15 amino acids. J lost 4 bases, V lost 2 bases, and 4 bases had no gene match. The CDR3 sequence: CASSFGQGASTEAFF. CDR3 bases: TGTGCCAGCAGCTTTGGACAGGGGGCGTCCACTGAAGCTTTCTTT. Complete variable domain (other parts from reference TRBV5-6 and TRBJ1-1): DAGVTQSPTHLIKTRGQQVTLRCSPKSGHDTVSWYQQALGQGPQFIFQYYEEEERQRGNFPDRFSGHQFPNYSSELNVNALLLGDSALYLCASSFGQGASTEAFFGQGTRLTVV.

The chain uses TRBV4-1 and TRBJ2-7; 7 bases match TRBD1. Germline trimming cut 6 bases from V and 5 bases from J; bases unmatched to any gene: 10. Germline CDR1 is MGHRA and CDR2 is YSYEKL. CDR3 length: 14 residues. CDR3 nucleotide sequence: TGCGCCAGCAGTCCGACAGGGTTGAAGCACGAGCAGTACTTC. Protein sequence: CASSPTGLKHEQYF.